The TCR beta chain under discussion was sequenced for a study of shared clonotypes between healthy human individuals. About this clone: In the same sample, other DNA sequences code for this CDR3.

Here immunoSEQ multiplex PCR was the method, and the copy in TCRdb shows in-frame clones only, minus some. The sample yields some 2,100,000 clones, about 94% seen once. Material for sequencing was naive CD4+ T cells sorted from blood. Subset specified: CD45RA+ positively selected. The sequence derives from a young man in good health.

The CDR3 sequence: CASSFNQPQHF. The CDR3 nucleotides are TGTGCCAGCAGTTTTAATCAGCCCCAGCATTTT. The J gene is TRBJ1-5, the V gene TRBV28; D is unresolved. Germline loops: CDR1 MDHEN, CDR2 SYDVKM. CDR3 length: 11 amino acids. The germline V and J ends were trimmed by 3 bases and 4 bases, with 1 base remaining between them. The whole variable domain, filled in from reference TRBV28 and TRBJ1-5, reads DVKVTQSSRYLVKRTGEKVFLECVQDMDHENMFWYRQDPGLGLRLIYFSYDVKMKEKGDIPEGYSVSREKKERFSLILESASTNQTSMYLCASSFNQPQHFGDGTRLSIL.